This passage covers 14 T cell receptor beta chains from one sample sequenced in a study of OX40 agonist ivuxolimab in advanced cancers. Here immunoSEQ multiplex PCR was the method, and the copy in TCRdb shows in-frame clones only, minus some. The data hold some 13,000 clones, with roughly 92% observed a single time. Specimen: CD4+ or CD8+ T cells sorted from blood, collected in a trial of the OX40 agonist ivuxolimab. These receptors were collected from an adult with an advanced solid tumor such as melanoma, head and neck, liver or kidney cancer.

The count of this clone is one. The genes are TRBV18 and TRBJ2-7, with D hard to call. Trimming cost V 3 bases and J 6 bases, with 18 bases left between them. This CDR3 has 15 amino acids. Germline V lookup: CDR1 KGHSH, CDR2 LQKENI. The CDR3, as DNA: TGTGCCAGCTCACCGCATTGGCAGGACGCGTCCGAGCAGTACTTC. The encoded protein is CASSPHWQDASEQYF.

This clone has a single count. The genes are TRBV29-1 and TRBJ2-1; the match to TRBD2 covers 10 bases. V shed 6 bases, J shed 0 bases, and the junction held 5 bases outside the gene matches. CDR3 length: 15 residues. Germline CDR1 reads SQVTM; CDR2 reads ANQGSEA. CDR3 DNA sequence: TGCAGCGTCGTAGCTAGCGGGAGCTCCTACAATGAGCAGTTCTTC. Its protein is CSVVASGSSYNEQFF.

The chain recombines TRBV6-5 with TRBJ1-2; weak D call: TRBD1 (5 bases). The V and J ends lost 2 bases and 3 bases respectively, with 7 bases between them. The CDR3 covers 13 residues. CDR1 and CDR2 from the germline V gene are MNHEY and SVGAGI. The CDR3 spells CASSYGGYYGYTF. As DNA, the CDR3 is TGTGCCAGCAGTTACGGGGGATACTATGGCTACACCTTC.

The rearrangement uses TRBV25-1 and TRBJ1-2; D is uncertain. V shed 8 bases and J shed 6 bases, with 7 bases lying between them. The germline V gene has CDR1 MGHDK and CDR2 SYGVNS. There are 10 residues in the CDR3. CDR3 coding DNA: TGTGCCAGCGCGACGGATGGCTACACCTTC. Translating it yields CASATDGYTF.

The chain employs TRBV5-1 and TRBJ1-1; D gene uncertain. Germline V gene lookup returns CDR1 SGHRS and CDR2 YFSETQ. Trimming removed 0 bases at V and 5 bases at J, with 11 bases between. The CDR3 extends over 14 amino acids. CDR3 loop: CASSLVSPTTEAFF. The CDR3 coding sequence is TGCGCCAGCAGCTTGGTGTCTCCTACTACTGAAGCTTTCTTT.

This clone was seen a handful of times. The V and J genes are TRBV4-1 and TRBJ2-3; D not resolved. V dropped 0 bases and J dropped 0 bases, with 10 bases sitting between them. Germline V gene lookup returns CDR1 MGHRA and CDR2 YSYEKL. The CDR3 runs 16 residues. CDR3: CASSQDSGLSTDTQYF. In DNA form, the CDR3 reads TGCGCCAGCAGCCAAGATTCCGGGTTAAGCACAGATACGCAGTATTTT.

The chain carries TRBV28 and TRBJ1-5; 9 positions agree with TRBD1. V trimming: 2 bases; J trimming: 4 bases; junction bases outside the gene matches: 0. CDR1 MDHEN and CDR2 SYDVKM come from the germline V gene. CDR3 length equals 14 residues. CDR3 in amino acids: CASSLGQGNQPQHF. CDR3 sequence (DNA): TGTGCCAGCAGTTTAGGACAGGGGAATCAGCCCCAGCATTTT.

The CDR3 is CASSLFRFPNTGELFF. The CDR3 DNA reads TGTGCCAGCAGCCTATTCAGGTTTCCGAACACCGGGGAGCTGTTTTTT. V usage is TRBV11-2 and J usage is TRBJ2-2; D gene unclear. The CDR3 extends over 16 amino acids. Germline loops: CDR1 SGHAT, CDR2 FQNNGV. V shed 5 bases and J shed 0 bases, with 13 bases lying between them. The full variable domain, in which reference TRBV11-2 and TRBJ2-2 provide the parts outside the CDR3, is EAGVAQSPRYKIIEKRQSVAFWCNPISGHATLYWYQQILGQGPKLLIQFQNNGVVDDSQLPKDRFSAERLKGVDSTLKIQPAKLEDSAVYLCASSLFRFPNTGELFFGEGSRLTVL.

This chain connects TRBV15 to TRBJ2-5, with a possible D match to TRBD1 (7 bases). V was clipped by 3 bases and J by 1 base, with 24 bases between them. The CDR3 is 19 amino acids. CDR1 and CDR2 from the germline V gene are LNHNV and YYDKDF (reference sequence). The DNA for the CDR3 is TGTGCCACCAGCAGCGTACTCCCCGGCGCAGGGGGGATCCAAGAGACCCAGTACTTC. Translation: CATSSVLPGAGGIQETQYF. The variable domain in full, with the rest retrieved from reference TRBV15 and TRBJ2-5, is DAMVIQNPRYQVTQFGKPVTLSCSQTLNHNVMYWYQQKSSQAPKLLFHYYDKDFNNEADTPDNFQSRRPNTSFCFLDIRSPGLGDTAMYLCATSSVLPGAGGIQETQYFGPGTRLLVL.

The rearrangement links TRBV2 to TRBJ1-5, with D hard to call. The CDR3 is 12 residues long. Trimming removed 6 bases from V and 9 bases from J, with 12 bases in between. Germline V gene data show CDR1 as SNHLY and CDR2 as FYNNEI. The CDR3 is CASSDPAGPQHF. CDR3 nucleotide sequence: TGTGCCAGCAGCGACCCCGCCGGGCCCCAGCATTTT.

The rearrangement links TRBV27 to TRBJ2-3; 8 positions agree with TRBD2. This CDR3 has 16 amino acids. The trim removed 5 bases at V and 2 bases at J, leaving 9 bases unmatched. Germline V gene lookup returns CDR1 MNHEY and CDR2 SMNVEV (reference sequence). The CDR3 sequence: CASSLGLARYTDTQYF. The CDR3 DNA follows: TGTGCCAGCAGTCTAGGACTAGCTAGGTACACAGATACGCAGTATTTT.

This chain joins TRBV15 and TRBJ2-1; D is perhaps TRBD1 or TRBD2 (5 bases each). Germline values: CDR1 LNHNV, CDR2 YYDKDF (reference sequence). V lost 5 bases and J 0 bases, leaving 17 bases between the germline ends. This CDR3 comprises 17 residues. CDR3 loop: CATSPGTVSGSYNEQFF. The CDR3 region has the DNA TGTGCCACCAGCCCAGGGACGGTTTCGGGCTCCTACAATGAGCAGTTCTTC.

The rearrangement joins TRBV2 to TRBJ2-2, with D possibly TRBD2 on 5 matching bases. Trimming left V 6 bases short and J 2 bases short, with 10 bases between. CDR3 length equals 14 residues. The V gene's germline CDR1 is SNHLY and CDR2 FYNNEI. The CDR3 nucleotides are TGTGCCAGCAGCTGGACTCCTAACACCGGGGAGCTGTTTTTT. This sequence encodes CASSWTPNTGELFF.

The chain links TRBV4-1 to TRBJ2-1; 11 bases line up with TRBD2. V lost 4 bases and J lost 6; bases outside the gene matches: 5. The CDR3 totals 15 residues. Germline CDR1 reads MGHRA; CDR2 reads YSYEKL. Here the CDR3 DNA reads TGCGCCAGCAGCCTTACTAGCGGGAGCGGCAATGAGCAGTTCTTC. Protein: CASSLTSGSGNEQFF.